This TCR beta chain was observed in a study of PD-L1 blockade in urothelial cancer. TCRdb's copy holds only in-frame clones and misses some; the assay was immunoSEQ multiplex PCR. In the table there are about 83,000 clones, roughly nine tenths of which are singletons. Findings and caveats of the study: Patients with durable benefit had greater blood expansion of tumor-associated TCR clones 3 weeks into treatment.

A word on this clone: The antigen is undetermined.

The V gene end was trimmed by 5 bases and the J gene end by 7 bases; junction bases not matched to a gene: 15. CDR3 length equals 18 residues. Germline V lookup: CDR1 SEHNR, CDR2 FQNEAQ (reference sequence). Sequenced material: PBMCs, taken around atezolizumab (anti-PD-L1) treatment. This TCR was sampled from a woman in her sixties or seventies with urothelial cancer. This sequence joins TRBV7-9 and TRBJ1-5; 12 positions agree with TRBD1. The CDR3 bases are TGTGCCAGCAGCCGCGCCCCTCCGGGACAGGGGGCGCGACAGCCCCAGCATTTT. As protein: CASSRAPPGQGARQPQHF.